This T cell receptor beta chain is from a study of Ad26.COV2.S vaccination and SARS-CoV-2 variants. Method: immunoSEQ multiplex PCR; TCRdb's copy keeps in-frame clones and lacks some. The profile shows some 250,000 clones, around nine tenths of them singletons. CDR1 is GTSNPN and CDR2 is SVGIG in the germline V gene (reference sequence). CDR3 size: 14 residues. V lost 2 bases and J 6 bases, leaving 14 bases between the germline ends. Treatment described: approximately 18 received Ad26.COV2.S at low or high dose, single or two shots; several received placebo; per-sample allocation not given. Specimens were obtained on day 63 following the first vaccine or placebo injection. This clone has at least ten counts.

The V and J genes are TRBV30 and TRBJ1-5; a possible D gene is TRBD1 (6 bases). The sample in question was peripheral blood, obtained in a trial of Ad26.COV2.S vaccine versus placebo. The receptor was isolated from a person aged 18-65 years who received the Ad26.COV2.S COVID-19 vaccine or a placebo. Here the CDR3 DNA reads TGTGCCTGGAGTCACCGGGACACCTTTCAGCCCCAGCATTTT. Encoded protein: CAWSHRDTFQPQHF.